These 18 T cell receptor beta chains were sequenced from one sample in a study of neoadjuvant anti-PD-1 for oral cavity cancer. The repertoire was sequenced with immunoSEQ multiplex PCR; TCRdb's copy has only in-frame clones and lacks some. Of around 8,200 clones listed, around 53% are singletons. The specimen comprised tumor tissue, sampled before nivolumab (anti-PD-1) treatment. Receptor source: a person aged 35 to 85 with oral cavity squamous cell carcinoma.

This chain connects TRBV28 to TRBJ2-2; TRBD1 aligns across 7 bases. The CDR3 sequence is 14 residues long. With 8 bases clipped from V and 2 bases from J, the junction kept 5 bases outside the gene matches. In germline, CDR1 is MDHEN, CDR2 SYDVKM. CDR3 sequence reads: CASSRQGNTGELFF. CDR3 nucleotides: TGTGCCAGCTCCAGACAGGGAAACACCGGGGAGCTGTTTTTT.

The J gene is TRBJ1-2, the V gene TRBV20-1; D is possibly TRBD1 (5 bases). The ends were cut back, 6 bases at V and 7 bases at J, with 12 bases in the middle. CDR1 and CDR2 from the germline V gene are DFQATT and SNEGSKA (reference sequence). The CDR3 has 11 residues. The CDR3 protein is CSAAGYSGYTF. The CDR3, as DNA: TGCAGTGCCGCAGGGTACTCTGGCTACACCTTC.

The chain employs TRBV7-2 and TRBJ2-7, with a weak D call TRBD2 (6 bases). The V gene's germline CDR1 is SGHTA and CDR2 FQGNSA. This CDR3 has 13 residues. V was cut by 3 bases and J by 2 bases, with 8 bases left in between. In DNA, the CDR3 is TGTGCCAGCAGCTTGACTAGTACCTACGAGCAGTACTTC. Translated, it gives CASSLTSTYEQYF.

The chain is built from TRBV2 and TRBJ2-2; D may match TRBD1 or TRBD2 (5 bases each). With 3 bases removed from V and 4 bases from J, the gap between germline ends came to 21 bases. CDR1 SNHLY and CDR2 FYNNEI come from the germline V gene. The CDR3 has 18 residues. The CDR3 bases are TGTGCCAGCAGTGAGGGGCAGGCGGGTATGGGCCGCACCGGGGAGCTGTTTTTT. Its protein is CASSEGQAGMGRTGELFF.

The chain couples TRBV5-1 to TRBJ2-2; the D is unclear. The V and J ends lost 0 bases and 7 bases respectively, with 7 bases between them. In germline, CDR1 is SGHRS, CDR2 YFSETQ. The CDR3 spans 13 residues. DNA for the CDR3: TGCGCCAGCAGCTTGGCCGGCATCGGGGAGCTGTTTTTT. It codes for CASSLAGIGELFF. Full variable domain (rest looked up from reference TRBV5-1 and TRBJ2-2): KAGVTQTPRYLIKTRGQQVTLSCSPISGHRSVSWYQQTPGQGLQFLFEYFSETQRNKGNFPGRFSGRQFSNSRSEMNVSTLELGDSALYLCASSLAGIGELFFGEGSRLTVL.

This clone turned up a few times. The DNA for the CDR3 is TGTGCCAGCAGTCGCTCGTCTTCAGATACGCAGTATTTT. This sequence encodes CASSRSSSDTQYF. The V and J genes are TRBV6-5 and TRBJ2-3; D is unclear. This CDR3 comprises 13 residues. Deletions cut 5 bases from V and 4 bases from J, with 10 bases between. CDR1 and CDR2 (germline): MNHEY, SVGAGI.

The chain links TRBV6-5 to TRBJ2-7; D perhaps matches TRBD2 (7 bases). The CDR3 contains 15 residues. The germline CDR1 and CDR2 sequences are MNHEY and SVGAGI. Trimming removed 6 bases from V and 0 bases from J, with 15 bases in between. The CDR3 here is CASSREGGSSYEQYF. The DNA for the CDR3 is TGTGCCAGCAGCCGAGAGGGGGGGAGCTCCTACGAGCAGTACTTC.

This clone was counted only a few times. The J gene is TRBJ2-2, the V gene TRBV2; 9 positions agree with TRBD2. This CDR3 contains 16 residues. Germline loops: CDR1 SNHLY, CDR2 FYNNEI. J lost 0 bases, V lost 7 bases, and 6 bases had no gene match. CDR3 sequence (DNA): TGTGCCAGCAACCCCGCGGGAGGGCCGAACACCGGGGAGCTGTTTTTT. Protein product: CASNPAGGPNTGELFF.

This clone was seen a handful of times. This sequence joins TRBV28 and TRBJ1-2, with TRBD1 matching 9 bases. With 6 bases clipped from V and 8 bases from J, the junction kept 16 bases outside the gene matches. This CDR3 region has 16 residues. Germline assignment: CDR1 MDHEN and CDR2 SYDVKM. CDR3 DNA sequence: TGTGCCAGCAGCTCCGGGACAGGGAAACTCCTTGGGGGCTACACCTTC. It yields the protein CASSSGTGKLLGGYTF.

This clone has only a few counts. This sequence joins TRBV5-1 and TRBJ1-1, with D possibly being TRBD1 (6 bases). The germline V gene encodes CDR1 SGHRS and CDR2 YFSETQ. Trimming cost V 3 bases and J 1 base, with 16 bases left between them. The CDR3 is 16 residues long. Written as DNA, the CDR3 is TGCGCCAGCAGCTCCGGCGGGGGGCCGGGGAACACTGAAGCTTTCTTT. Amino acids: CASSSGGGPGNTEAFF.

The chain links TRBV7-9 to TRBJ2-7, with 9 nucleotides matching TRBD2. The CDR3 totals 14 residues. V lost 5 bases and J lost 2; bases outside the gene matches: 4. Germline assignment: CDR1 SEHNR and CDR2 FQNEAQ (reference sequence). CDR3 residues: CASSPAGGPYEQYF. CDR3 nucleotides: TGTGCCAGCAGCCCAGCGGGAGGCCCCTACGAGCAGTACTTC.

The chain joins TRBV15 to TRBJ2-7, with TRBD2 identical over 12 bases. Germline loops: CDR1 LNHNV, CDR2 YYDKDF (reference sequence). V was pared by 7 bases and J by 7 bases, with 5 bases of the junction left unmatched. The CDR3 contains 13 residues. DNA for the CDR3: TGTGCCACCAAACTAGCGGGAGGTTGGGAGCAGTACTTC. Translated: CATKLAGGWEQYF.

The CDR3 DNA follows: TGTGCCAGCAGCCCGGGTAATGACTACGAGCAGTACTTC. This translates into CASSPGNDYEQYF. The V call is TRBV9, the J call TRBJ2-7; D not resolved. V was clipped by 4 bases and J by 3 bases, with 11 bases between them. The CDR3 has 13 residues. Germline CDR1 SGDLS, CDR2 YYNGEE.

The V and J genes are TRBV6-5 and TRBJ2-2; 7 bases are a match to TRBD2. V shed 4 bases and J 2 bases; nucleotides not matched to a gene: 7. Germline V lookup: CDR1 MNHEY, CDR2 SVGAGI. This CDR3 spans 16 amino acids. DNA for the CDR3: TGTGCCAGCAGTTCCTCGGGGGGACCCAACACCGGGGAGCTGTTTTTT. This codes for CASSSSGGPNTGELFF.

The V call is TRBV7-9, the J call TRBJ2-3; D remains ambiguous. This CDR3 spans 13 amino acids. V was trimmed by 1 base and J by 2 bases, leaving 4 bases between them. CDR1 and CDR2 from the germline V gene are SEHNR and FQNEAQ (reference sequence). The DNA of the CDR3 is TGTGCCAGCAGCTTAGGCTACACAGATACGCAGTATTTT. This gives the protein CASSLGYTDTQYF.

The genes are TRBV29-1 and TRBJ2-1; D call uncertain. Germline loops: CDR1 SQVTM, CDR2 ANQGSEA. This CDR3 is built from 14 residues. V lost 4 bases to trimming and J lost 8 bases, with 18 bases between them. CDR3: CSVGVTNQMDEQFF. In DNA form, the CDR3 reads TGCAGCGTTGGAGTGACCAACCAAATGGATGAGCAGTTCTTC.

This chain connects TRBV7-8 to TRBJ2-5; D is possibly TRBD1 (5 bases). Trimming left V 5 bases short and J 1 base short, with 11 bases between. The CDR3 has 14 residues. CDR1 is SGHVS and CDR2 is FQNEAQ in the germline V gene. CDR3 amino acids: CASSHQGPQETQYF. CDR3 DNA sequence: TGTGCCAGCAGCCATCAGGGCCCCCAAGAGACCCAGTACTTC. The whole variable domain, remainder taken from reference TRBV7-8 and TRBJ2-5, is GAGVSQSPRYKVAKRGQDVALRCDPISGHVSLFWYQQALGQGPEFLTYFQNEAQLDKSGLPSDRFFAERPEGSVSTLKIQRTQQEDSAVYLCASSHQGPQETQYFGPGTRLLVL.

This clone came up a few times. The J gene is TRBJ1-1, the V gene TRBV6-5, with D maybe TRBD1 (5 bases). Trimming removed 6 bases at V and 2 bases at J, with 16 bases between. CDR1 is MNHEY and CDR2 is SVGAGI in the germline V gene. CDR3 length: 15 residues. Here the CDR3 reads CASSRGSLGNTEAFF. The CDR3 region has the DNA TGTGCCAGCAGCCGGGGGTCTCTTGGAAACACTGAAGCTTTCTTT.